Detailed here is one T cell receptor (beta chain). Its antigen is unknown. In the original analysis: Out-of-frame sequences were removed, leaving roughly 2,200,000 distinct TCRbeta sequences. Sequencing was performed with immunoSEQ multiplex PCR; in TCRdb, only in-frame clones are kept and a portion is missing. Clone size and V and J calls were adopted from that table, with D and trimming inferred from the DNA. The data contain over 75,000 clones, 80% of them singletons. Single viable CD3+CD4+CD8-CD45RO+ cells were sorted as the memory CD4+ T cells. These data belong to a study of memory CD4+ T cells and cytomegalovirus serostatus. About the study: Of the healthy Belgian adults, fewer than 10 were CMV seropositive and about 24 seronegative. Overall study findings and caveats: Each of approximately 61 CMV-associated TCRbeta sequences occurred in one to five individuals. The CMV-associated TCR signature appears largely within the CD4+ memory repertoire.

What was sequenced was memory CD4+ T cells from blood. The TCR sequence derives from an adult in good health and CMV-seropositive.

The CDR3, as DNA: TGTGCCAGCAGCCGGGACAGCAATCAGCCCCAGCATTTT. It yields the protein CASSRDSNQPQHF. This sequence joins TRBV9 and TRBJ1-5; possibly TRBD1 for D (5 bases). CDR1 is SGDLS and CDR2 is YYNGEE in the germline V gene. The V and J ends lost 4 bases and 1 base respectively, with 6 bases between them. The CDR3 is made up of 13 amino acids. Using reference TRBV9 and TRBJ1-5 for the parts outside the CDR3, the full variable domain is DSGVTQTPKHLITATGQRVTLRCSPRSGDLSVYWYQQSLDQGLQFLIQYYNGEERAKGNILERFSAQQFPDLHSELNLSSLELGDSALYFCASSRDSNQPQHFGDGTRLSIL.